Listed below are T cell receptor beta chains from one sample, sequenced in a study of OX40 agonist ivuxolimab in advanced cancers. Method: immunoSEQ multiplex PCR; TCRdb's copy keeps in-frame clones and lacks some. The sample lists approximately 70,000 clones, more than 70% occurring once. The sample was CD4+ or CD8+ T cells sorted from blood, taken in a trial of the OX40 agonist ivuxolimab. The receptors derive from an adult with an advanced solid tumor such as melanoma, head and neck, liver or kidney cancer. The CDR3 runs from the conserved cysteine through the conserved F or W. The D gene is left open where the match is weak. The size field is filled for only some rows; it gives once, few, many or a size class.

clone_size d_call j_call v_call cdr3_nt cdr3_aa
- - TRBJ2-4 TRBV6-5 TGTGCCAGCGGGAATACGGCCATTCAGTACTTC CASGNTAIQYF
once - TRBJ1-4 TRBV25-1 TGTGCCAGCAGTGTTCAGGGAGTGGAAAAACTGTTTTTT CASSVQGVEKLFF
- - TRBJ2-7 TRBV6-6 TGTGCCAGCAGGGTCACAGGCTCCTACGAGCAGTACTTC CASRVTGSYEQYF
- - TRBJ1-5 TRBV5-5 TGTGCCAGCAGCCTTACCAGGACAGTTGCCCAGCCCCAGCATTTT CASSLTRTVAQPQHF
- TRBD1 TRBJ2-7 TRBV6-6 TGTGCCAGCAGGAAACGGGACAGGGTCTCCGAGCAGTACTTC CASRKRDRVSEQYF
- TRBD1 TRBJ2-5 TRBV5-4 TGTGTCAGCAGCCCACGGACAGGGGGCGAAGAGACCCAGTACTTC CVSSPRTGGEETQYF
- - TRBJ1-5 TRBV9 TGTGCCAGCAGCGTAGGGGCAGGGGTCAATCAGCCCCAGCATTTT CASSVGAGVNQPQHF
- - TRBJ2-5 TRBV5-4 TGTGCCAGCAGCGTCGGGACTTACAGGGCGGAGACCCAGTACTTC CASSVGTYRAETQYF
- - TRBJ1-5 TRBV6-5 TGTGCCAGCAGGGTTAGACAAAATAGCAATCAGCCCCAGCATTTT CASRVRQNSNQPQHF
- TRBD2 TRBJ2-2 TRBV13 TGTGCCAGCAGCCGGTACGGACTAGCGGGTCCCACCGGGGAGCTGTTTTTT CASSRYGLAGPTGELFF
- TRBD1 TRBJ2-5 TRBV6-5 TGTGCCAGCACCTCCGCGGGACAGGGGCCTGGGACCCAGTACTTC CASTSAGQGPGTQYF
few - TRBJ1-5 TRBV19 TGTGCCAGTGAAGCAGGGACTAGTCAGCCCCAGCATTTT CASEAGTSQPQHF
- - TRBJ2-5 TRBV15 TGTGCCACCAGCGGAAACCGAGAGACCCAGTACTTC CATSGNRETQYF
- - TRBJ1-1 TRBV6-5 TGTGCCAGCAGTCCGGGACGTGACGTTGAAGCTTTCTTT CASSPGRDVEAFF
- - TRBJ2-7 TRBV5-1 TGCGCCAGCAGCTCAACCGGGACGGCCTACGAGCAGTACTTC CASSSTGTAYEQYF
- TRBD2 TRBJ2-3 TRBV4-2 TGTGCCAGCAGGGGCGGGAGCGACACAGATACGCAGTATTTT CASRGGSDTDTQYF
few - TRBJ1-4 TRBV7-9 TGTGCCAGCAGCTTAGTGTCAGGTTCTACTAATGAAAAACTGTTTTTT CASSLVSGSTNEKLFF
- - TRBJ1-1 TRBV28 TGTGCCAGCAGTAACACAGGGAACACTGAAGCTTTCTTT CASSNTGNTEAFF
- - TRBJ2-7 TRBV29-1 TGCAGCGGCGGGGAGGCCTACGAGCAGTACTTC CSGGEAYEQYF
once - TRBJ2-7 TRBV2 TGTGCCAGCAGCAACCCCGGACAGTCCTACGAGCAGTACTTC CASSNPGQSYEQYF
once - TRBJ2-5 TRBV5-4 TGTGCCAGCAGCTTACCAATGGCGGGACAAGAGACCCAGTACTTC CASSLPMAGQETQYF
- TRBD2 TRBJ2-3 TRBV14 TGTGCCAGCTCCAGCGGGAGACCAGATACGCAGTATTTT CASSSGRPDTQYF
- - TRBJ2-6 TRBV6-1 TGTGCCAGCAGACCGATGGGGGTCGGGGCCAACGTCCTGACTTTC CASRPMGVGANVLTF
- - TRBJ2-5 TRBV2 TGTGCCAGCAGTGACCAGGTCAGGACCCAGTACTTC CASSDQVRTQYF
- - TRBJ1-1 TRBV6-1 TGTGCCAGCGGAAAGGACAGAGTGAACACTGAAGCTTTCTTT CASGKDRVNTEAFF
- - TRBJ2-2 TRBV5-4 TGTGCCAGCAGCTTGGCCGAGGGGGCCGGGGAGCTGTTTTTT CASSLAEGAGELFF
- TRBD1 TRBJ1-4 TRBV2 TGTGCCAGCAGTGACAGGGGGCTACCGGCTGAAAAACTGTTTTTT CASSDRGLPAEKLFF
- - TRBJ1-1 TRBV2 TGTGCCAGTGATTCAAACAGGTTGAACACTGAAGCTTTCTTT CASDSNRLNTEAFF
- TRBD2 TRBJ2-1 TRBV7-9 TGTGCCAGCAGCTTGCGGGGGGAGGCGTACAATGAGCAGTTCTTC CASSLRGEAYNEQFF